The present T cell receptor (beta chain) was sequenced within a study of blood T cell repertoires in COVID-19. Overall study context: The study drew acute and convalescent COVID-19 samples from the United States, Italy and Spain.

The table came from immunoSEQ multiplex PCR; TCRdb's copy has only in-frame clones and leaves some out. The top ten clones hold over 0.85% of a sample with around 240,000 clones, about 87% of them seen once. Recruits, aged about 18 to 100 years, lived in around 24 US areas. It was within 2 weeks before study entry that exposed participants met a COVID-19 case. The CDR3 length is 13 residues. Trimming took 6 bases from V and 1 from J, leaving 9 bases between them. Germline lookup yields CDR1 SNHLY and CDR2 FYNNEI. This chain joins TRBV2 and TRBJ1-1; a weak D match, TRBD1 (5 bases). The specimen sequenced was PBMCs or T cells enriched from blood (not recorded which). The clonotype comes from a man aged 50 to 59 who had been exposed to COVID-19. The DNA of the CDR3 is TGTGCCAGCAGCGATACAGGGAACACTGAAGCTTTCTTT. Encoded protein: CASSDTGNTEAFF.